This paragraph reports one TCR beta chain. Antigen specificity is unknown. The source of the sample is a study of cytomegalovirus exposure and HLA in healthy donors. Losses at the gene ends were 5 bases for V and 2 bases for J; bases not matched to a gene: 11. The CDR3 has 17 residues. Germline-derived CDR1 and CDR2 are SNHLY and FYNNEI. The PCR had 60 Vbeta and 13 Jbeta primers. In the authors' workflow: Later reanalysis found 80 million or so unique TCR beta chains, approximately 11 million of them shared. The assay was immunoSEQ multiplex PCR, and TCRdb's table has in-frame clones only and misses some. V and J calls and clone size follow that table, whereas D and trimming were derived from the DNA. In total, the table holds 45,000 to 55,000 clones. Whole-study results and caveats: According to reports, the classifier identified cytomegalovirus status with high specificity and sensitivity. The Asian-associated ancestry cluster reportedly had fewer N-insertions than the approximately 670-donor mean in a later analysis.

The sample comprised PBMCs. The rearrangement joins TRBV2 to TRBJ1-3; TRBD1 aligns across 8 bases. The TCR sequence derives from a woman between 45 and 60 years old in good health and CMV-seropositive. CDR3 region: CASSRTATGDPGNTIYF. In nucleotides, the CDR3 is TGTGCCAGCAGTCGTACCGCGACAGGGGACCCTGGAAACACCATATATTTT.